Presented here are 32 T cell receptor beta chains from one specimen sequenced in a study of T cell responses to AZD1222 COVID-19 vaccine. TCRdb's table, derived via immunoSEQ multiplex PCR, lists solely in-frame clones and lacks some. The repertoire holds 150,000 or so clones, with approximately 90% as singletons. The sequences come from peripheral blood, collected on day 0 of AZD1222 vaccination. Every receptor here comes from an adult in good health.

This rearrangement joins TRBV3-1 (or the pseudogene TRBV3-2) to TRBJ1-2; 9 nucleotides line up with TRBD1. J lost 3 bases, V lost 4 bases, and 3 bases had no gene match. Germline V lookup: CDR1 LGHDT, CDR2 YNNKEL (reference sequence). The CDR3 runs 14 residues. CDR3 in DNA: TGTGCCAGCAGCCCACGGGACAGGGACTATGGCTACACCTTC. Translation: CASSPRDRDYGYTF.

The chain uses TRBV6-5 and TRBJ2-7, with 11 bases fitting TRBD1. Germline CDR1 is MNHEY and CDR2 is SVGAGI. The CDR3 runs to 16 residues. V trimming: 4 bases; J trimming: 4 bases; junction bases outside the gene matches: 9. The CDR3 nucleotides are TGTGCCAGCAGTTCGTATGGGACAGGGGGTCTGTACGAGCAGTACTTC. Amino acid sequence: CASSSYGTGGLYEQYF.

The chain employs TRBV2 and TRBJ2-2; D might be TRBD1 or TRBD2, each matching 5 bases. Per germline, CDR1 SNHLY and CDR2 FYNNEI. The V gene lost 3 bases and the J gene lost 7 bases, with 9 bases spanning the gap. This CDR3 spans 13 amino acids. The CDR3 nucleotides are TGTGCCAGCAGTGAGGGGGTGAACGGGGAGCTGTTTTTT. Translating it yields CASSEGVNGELFF.

The V gene is TRBV18, the J gene TRBJ2-5; D remains ambiguous. V was clipped by 3 bases and J by 4 bases, with 6 bases between them. There are 12 residues in the CDR3. Germline V gene lookup returns CDR1 KGHSH and CDR2 LQKENI. The CDR3 DNA is TGTGCCAGCTCACCGGGTCGAGAGACCCAGTACTTC. Residues: CASSPGRETQYF. Based on the CDR3 plus reference TRBV18 and TRBJ2-5, the full variable domain is NAGVMQNPRHLVRRRGQEARLRCSPMKGHSHVYWYRQLPEEGLKFMVYLQKENIIDESGMPKERFSAEFPKEGPSILRIQQVVRGDSAAYFCASSPGRETQYFGPGTRLLVL.

The rearrangement uses TRBV14 and TRBJ2-1; D gene uncertain. The CDR3 is 16 amino acids. V gave up 4 bases and J gave up 3 bases, with 16 bases separating them. CDR1 SGHDN and CDR2 FVKESK come from the germline V gene. CDR3: CASSLPDKVNYNEQFF. The CDR3 DNA follows: TGTGCCAGCAGCCTTCCCGACAAGGTAAACTACAATGAGCAGTTCTTC. The entire variable domain, with the rest obtained from reference TRBV14 and TRBJ2-1, is as follows: EAGVTQFPSHSVIEKGQTVTLRCDPISGHDNLYWYRRVMGKEIKFLLHFVKESKQDESGMPNNRFLAERTGGTYSTLKVQPAELEDSGVYFCASSLPDKVNYNEQFFGPGTRLTVL.

The chain combines TRBV10-1 with TRBJ1-5; D is possibly TRBD1 (6 bases). The CDR3 covers 13 residues. Germline V CDR1 and CDR2: WNHNN, SYGVQD (reference sequence). V lost 6 bases to trimming and J lost 3 bases, with 9 bases between them. This CDR3 reads CASSRGINQPQHF. DNA for the CDR3: TGCGCCAGCAGCAGGGGAATCAATCAGCCCCAGCATTTT.

The chain combines TRBV19 with TRBJ2-7; TRBD1 aligns across 7 bases. V was pared by 5 bases and J by 0 bases, with 4 bases of the junction left unmatched. Germline V gives CDR1 LNHDA, CDR2 SQIVND (reference sequence). The CDR3 consists of 14 residues. The CDR3 loop reads CASSVGTASYEQYF. CDR3 nucleotide sequence: TGTGCCAGTAGTGTAGGGACAGCCTCCTACGAGCAGTACTTC.

This clone occurred a few times. The chain joins TRBV11-3 to TRBJ2-5, with 7 nucleotides matching TRBD2. The CDR3 contains 17 residues. Germline assignment: CDR1 SGHNT and CDR2 YENEEA. The V gene end was trimmed by 1 base and the J gene end by 5 bases; junction bases not matched to a gene: 13. The CDR3 nucleotides are TGTGCCAGCAGCTTAGGGATAGAAGGGACTACCACGGAGACCCAGTACTTC. Protein: CASSLGIEGTTTETQYF.

The rearrangement links TRBV18 to TRBJ1-5; TRBD1 agrees at 8 bases. The CDR3 runs to 14 residues. Germline V gene lookup returns CDR1 KGHSH and CDR2 LQKENI. J was trimmed by 2 bases and V by 5 bases; bases with no gene match: 2. The CDR3 reads CASSSGQGNQPQHF. The CDR3 DNA reads TGTGCCAGCTCATCGGGACAGGGCAATCAGCCCCAGCATTTT.

V usage is TRBV10-3 and J usage is TRBJ2-3; D unclear. CDR3 size: 14 residues. The ends were cut back, 0 bases at V and 10 bases at J, with 14 bases in the middle. Germline CDR1 reads ENHRY; CDR2 reads SYGVKD. CDR3 DNA: TGTGCCATCAGTGAGTCGATGCACTGGAGTTCGCAGTATTTT. Its translation is CAISESMHWSSQYF.

The chain employs TRBV6-2 or TRBV6-3 and TRBJ2-7; no firm D call. Looked up from germline, CDR1 is MNHEY and CDR2 is SVGEGT. Trimming stripped 1 base from V and 2 bases from J, with 9 bases between. The CDR3 covers 14 residues. The CDR3 nucleotides read TGTGCCAGCAGTTACTTAGGCGATACCTACGAGCAGTACTTC. It encodes CASSYLGDTYEQYF.

The rearrangement joins TRBV21-1 to TRBJ2-1; TRBD1 is the table's D call and was not checked against the DNA. TRBV21-1 is assigned pseudogene status. CDR3 size: 16 residues. In nucleotides, the CDR3 is TGTGCCAGCAGCAAAGTGAGGGGGAGCTCCTACAATGAGCAGTTCTTC. Protein product: CASSKVRGSSYNEQFF.

V usage is TRBV3-1 (or the pseudogene TRBV3-2) and J usage is TRBJ1-2; the match to TRBD1 covers 7 bases. Germline V gene lookup returns CDR1 LGHDT and CDR2 YNNKEL (reference sequence). The CDR3 extends over 13 amino acids. V lost 5 bases, J lost 8 bases, and 8 bases stayed unmatched. This CDR3 is CASSSRQGRGYTF. As DNA, the CDR3 is TGTGCCAGCAGCTCACGACAGGGTAGGGGCTACACCTTC.

The V and J genes are TRBV28 and TRBJ2-7; TRBD2 aligns across 11 bases. CDR3 length equals 16 residues. Trimming removed 3 bases from V and 4 bases from J; junction bases left unmatched: 8. Germline lookup yields CDR1 MDHEN and CDR2 SYDVKM. The CDR3 is CASSFDPGLAAYEQYF. As DNA, the CDR3 is TGTGCCAGCAGTTTCGATCCGGGACTAGCGGCTTACGAGCAGTACTTC. Filled out from reference TRBV28 and TRBJ2-7, the complete variable domain reads DVKVTQSSRYLVKRTGEKVFLECVQDMDHENMFWYRQDPGLGLRLIYFSYDVKMKEKGDIPEGYSVSREKKERFSLILESASTNQTSMYLCASSFDPGLAAYEQYFGPGTRLTVT.

The rearrangement uses TRBV28 and TRBJ1-1, with D possibly TRBD1 on 5 matching bases. Trimming cost V 6 bases and J 4 bases, with 12 bases left between them. CDR3 length: 13 amino acids. Germline CDR1 is MDHEN and CDR2 is SYDVKM. The CDR3 loop reads CASSPGEGTEAFF. The DNA for the CDR3 is TGTGCCAGCAGCCCGGGGGAGGGCACTGAAGCTTTCTTT.

This chain joins TRBV28 and TRBJ1-1; TRBD1 might be the D (5 bases). CDR1 is MDHEN and CDR2 is SYDVKM in the germline V gene. CDR3 size: 14 residues. Trimming cost V 10 bases and J 4 bases, with 19 bases left between them. The CDR3 sequence: CATSGGPFGTEAFF. The DNA for the CDR3 is TGTGCCACCAGCGGGGGTCCCTTTGGCACTGAAGCTTTCTTT.

The chain has TRBV6-5 and TRBJ1-3; possible D gene TRBD1, 6 bases. The V gene's germline CDR1 is MNHEY and CDR2 SVGAGI. This CDR3 is built from 15 residues. Deletions cut 6 bases from V and 0 bases from J, with 12 bases between. CDR3 region: CASSPDRYSGNTIYF. CDR3 bases: TGTGCCAGCAGCCCCGACAGGTACTCTGGAAACACCATATATTTT.

The CDR3 loop reads CASNDRNSPLHF. Written as DNA, the CDR3 is TGTGCCAGCAATGACAGAAATTCACCCCTCCACTTT. The V call is TRBV6-6, the J call TRBJ1-6; maybe TRBD1 (5 bases). This CDR3 region has 12 residues. The V gene lost 7 bases and the J gene lost 7 bases, with 8 bases spanning the gap. Germline CDR1 and CDR2: MNHNY and SVGAGI (reference sequence).

The chain combines TRBV2 with TRBJ1-4; TRBD1 is a possible D gene (6 bases). The CDR3 contains 14 residues. Trimming left V 4 bases short and J 2 bases short, with 8 bases between. Germline V gene lookup returns CDR1 SNHLY and CDR2 FYNNEI. CDR3 sequence: CASSAGVTNEKLFF. In DNA form, the CDR3 reads TGTGCCAGCAGTGCAGGGGTTACTAATGAAAAACTGTTTTTT.

This chain links TRBV12-3 or TRBV12-4 with TRBJ1-3; D remains unclear. The V gene lost 1 base and the J gene lost 9 bases, with 10 bases spanning the gap. The CDR3 spans 13 residues. The CDR3 sequence is CASSLGAPVTIYF. DNA of the CDR3: TGTGCCAGCAGTTTAGGGGCGCCGGTCACCATATATTTT.

The chain uses TRBV29-1 and TRBJ1-2; tentative D call: TRBD1 (5 bases). The CDR3 contains 17 residues. CDR1 is SQVTM, CDR2 ANQGSEA, per germline. V lost 0 bases to trimming and J lost 0 bases, with 17 bases between them. CDR3: CSVEDRVGVRANYGYTF. For the CDR3, the DNA is TGCAGCGTTGAAGATCGGGTAGGGGTTCGTGCTAACTATGGCTACACCTTC. The full variable domain, with the rest looked up from reference TRBV29-1 and TRBJ1-2, is SAVISQKPSRDICQRGTSLTIQCQVDSQVTMMFWYRQQPGQSLTLIATANQGSEATYESGFVIDKFPISRPNLTFSTLTVSNMSPEDSSIYLCSVEDRVGVRANYGYTFGSGTRLTVV.

This chain links TRBV19 with TRBJ1-2, with 7 bases fitting TRBD1. This CDR3 has 15 amino acids. Trimming at V came to 5 bases and at J to 7 bases, leaving 13 bases not matched to a gene. Germline CDR1 and CDR2: LNHDA and SQIVND (reference sequence). The CDR3 coding sequence is TGTGCCAGTAGTCCCGATCTCACAGGGGTTGGTGGCTACACCTTC. Amino acids: CASSPDLTGVGGYTF.

This clone showed up just once. The V call is TRBV27, the J call TRBJ1-2, with 7 bases that match TRBD1. The CDR3 loop spans 15 amino acids. The V gene's germline CDR1 is MNHEY and CDR2 SMNVEV (reference sequence). The trim removed 3 bases at V and 0 bases at J, leaving 4 bases unmatched. The CDR3 sequence is CASSLLTGANYGYTF. The CDR3 DNA is TGTGCCAGCAGTTTGTTAACAGGGGCTAACTATGGCTACACCTTC.

This CDR3 is CASTPWGKGGTEAFF. The CDR3 coding sequence is TGTGCCAGCACCCCGTGGGGGAAAGGTGGCACTGAAGCTTTCTTT. The V gene is TRBV7-8, the J gene TRBJ1-1; TRBD1 might be the D (5 bases). Germline values: CDR1 SGHVS, CDR2 FQNEAQ. The CDR3 totals 15 residues. V gave up 7 bases and J gave up 4 bases, with 19 bases separating them.

This rearrangement joins TRBV24-1 to TRBJ2-7, with D perhaps TRBD1 (6 bases). Trimming pared 9 bases from V and 3 bases from J, leaving 14 bases between. Germline V CDR1 and CDR2: KGHDR, SFDVKD. The CDR3 totals 13 residues. As DNA, the CDR3 is TGTGCCACCTCTCTTGGGGGCGGCTACGAGCAGTACTTC. It encodes CATSLGGGYEQYF.

The chain couples TRBV3-1 (or the pseudogene TRBV3-2) to TRBJ1-5; D is unclear. The CDR3 is 12 amino acids. Germline CDR1 LGHDT, CDR2 YNNKEL (reference sequence). Trimming pared 3 bases from V and 3 bases from J, leaving 3 bases between. CDR3 protein: CASSHLNQPQHF. The CDR3 coding sequence is TGTGCCAGCAGCCACCTCAATCAGCCCCAGCATTTT.

The genes are TRBV4-1 and TRBJ1-5, with a weak D call TRBD1 (5 bases). CDR1 and CDR2 (germline): MGHRA, YSYEKL. The CDR3 is 15 residues long. V was cut by 1 base and J by 3 bases, with 10 bases left in between. This CDR3 reads CASSQVGLPNQPQHF. CDR3 nucleotides: TGCGCCAGCAGCCAAGTGGGACTCCCCAATCAGCCCCAGCATTTT.

The count of this clone is one. This chain joins TRBV18 and TRBJ2-3; possible D gene TRBD2, 5 bases. This CDR3 comprises 14 residues. V was shortened by 0 bases and J by 7 bases, with 11 bases between the two germline ends. Germline lookup yields CDR1 KGHSH and CDR2 LQKENI. For the CDR3, the DNA is TGTGCCAGCTCACCACCGGATCTCGGGAATACGCAGTATTTT. Encoded protein: CASSPPDLGNTQYF.

The rearrangement uses TRBV11-1 and TRBJ2-5, with 8 bases lining up with TRBD2. The CDR3 extends over 15 amino acids. The J segment lost 6 bases and the V segment lost 4 bases, leaving 10 bases of the junction unmatched. Germline CDR1 reads SGHAT; CDR2 reads FQDESV (reference sequence). CDR3 in DNA: TGTGCCAGCAGCTCCAGGGACGGGGGGGCGAAGACCCAGTACTTC. Amino acid sequence: CASSSRDGGAKTQYF.

V gene TRBV18 combines with J gene TRBJ2-5; tentative D call: TRBD2 (6 bases). The CDR3 loop spans 15 amino acids. Germline V gives CDR1 KGHSH, CDR2 LQKENI. The V gene lost 5 bases and the J gene lost 4 bases, with 17 bases spanning the gap. CDR3 sequence: CASSVGGAGRETQYF. The CDR3 bases are TGTGCCAGCTCAGTCGGAGGGGCCGGGCGAGAGACCCAGTACTTC. The whole variable domain, remainder taken from reference TRBV18 and TRBJ2-5, is NAGVMQNPRHLVRRRGQEARLRCSPMKGHSHVYWYRQLPEEGLKFMVYLQKENIIDESGMPKERFSAEFPKEGPSILRIQQVVRGDSAAYFCASSVGGAGRETQYFGPGTRLLVL.

The CDR3 bases are TGTGCCAGCAGTATACAGGGGCAATCACCCCTCCACTTT. Amino acids: CASSIQGQSPLHF. The chain uses TRBV28 and TRBJ1-6; 7 nucleotides match TRBD1. Germline-derived CDR1 and CDR2 are MDHEN and SYDVKM. There are 13 residues in the CDR3. J gave up 10 bases and V 5 bases, and 5 bases lay outside the gene matches. Supplemented by reference TRBV28 and TRBJ1-6, the full variable domain reads DVKVTQSSRYLVKRTGEKVFLECVQDMDHENMFWYRQDPGLGLRLIYFSYDVKMKEKGDIPEGYSVSREKKERFSLILESASTNQTSMYLCASSIQGQSPLHFGNGTRLTVT.

The chain carries TRBV18 and TRBJ1-5, with D perhaps TRBD1 (6 bases). The germline gives CDR1 KGHSH, CDR2 LQKENI. The ends were cut back, 6 bases at V and 0 bases at J, with 12 bases in the middle. The length of the CDR3 is 15 residues. The CDR3 DNA reads as TGTGCCAGCTCCGAGAGACAGGCTAGCAATCAGCCCCAGCATTTT. Translated: CASSERQASNQPQHF.